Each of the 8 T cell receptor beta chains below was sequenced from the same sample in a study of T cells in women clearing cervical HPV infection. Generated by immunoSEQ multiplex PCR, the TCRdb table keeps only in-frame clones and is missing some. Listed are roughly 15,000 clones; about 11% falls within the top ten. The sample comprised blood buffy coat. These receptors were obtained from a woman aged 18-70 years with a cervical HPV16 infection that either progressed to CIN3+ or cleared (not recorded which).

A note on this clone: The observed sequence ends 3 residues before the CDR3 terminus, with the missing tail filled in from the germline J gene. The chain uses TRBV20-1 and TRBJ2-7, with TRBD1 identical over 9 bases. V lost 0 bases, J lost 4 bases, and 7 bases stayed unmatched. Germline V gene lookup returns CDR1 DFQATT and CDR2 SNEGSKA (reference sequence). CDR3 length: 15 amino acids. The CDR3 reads CSARDGGTGLYEQYF. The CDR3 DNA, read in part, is TGCAGTGCTAGAGACGGGGGGACAGGGTTGTACGAG.

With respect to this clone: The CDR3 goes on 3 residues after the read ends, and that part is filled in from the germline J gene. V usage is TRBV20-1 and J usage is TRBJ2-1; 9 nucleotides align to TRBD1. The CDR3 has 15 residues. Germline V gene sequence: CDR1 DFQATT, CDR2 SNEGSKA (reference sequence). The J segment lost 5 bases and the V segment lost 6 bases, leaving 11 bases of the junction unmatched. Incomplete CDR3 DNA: TGCAGTGCCCCCCGCGGGACAGGGCTGGACAATGAG. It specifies CSAPRGTGLDNE. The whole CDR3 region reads CSAPRGTGLDNEQFF.

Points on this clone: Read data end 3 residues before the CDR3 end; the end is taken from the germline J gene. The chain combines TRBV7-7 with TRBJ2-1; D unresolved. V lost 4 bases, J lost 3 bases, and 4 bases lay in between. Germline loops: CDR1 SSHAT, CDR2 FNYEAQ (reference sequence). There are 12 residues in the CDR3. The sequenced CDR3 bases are TGTGCCAGCAGCTATTACTACAATGAG. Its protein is CASSYYYNE. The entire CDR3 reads CASSYYYNEQFF.

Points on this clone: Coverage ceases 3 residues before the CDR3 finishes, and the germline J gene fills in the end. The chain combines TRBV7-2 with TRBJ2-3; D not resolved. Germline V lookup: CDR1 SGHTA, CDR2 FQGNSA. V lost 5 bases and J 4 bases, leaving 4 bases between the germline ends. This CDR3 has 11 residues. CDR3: CASSPADTQYF. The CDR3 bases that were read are TGTGCCAGCAGCCCAGCAGATACG.

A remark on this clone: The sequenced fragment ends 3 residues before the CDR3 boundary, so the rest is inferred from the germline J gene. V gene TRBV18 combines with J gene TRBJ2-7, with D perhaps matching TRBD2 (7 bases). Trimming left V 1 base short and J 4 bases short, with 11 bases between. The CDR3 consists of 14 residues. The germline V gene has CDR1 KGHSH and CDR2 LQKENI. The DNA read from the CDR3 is TGTGCCAGCTCACCACGCGCGGGGGCGTACGAG. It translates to CASSPRAGAYE. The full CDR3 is CASSPRAGAYEQYF.

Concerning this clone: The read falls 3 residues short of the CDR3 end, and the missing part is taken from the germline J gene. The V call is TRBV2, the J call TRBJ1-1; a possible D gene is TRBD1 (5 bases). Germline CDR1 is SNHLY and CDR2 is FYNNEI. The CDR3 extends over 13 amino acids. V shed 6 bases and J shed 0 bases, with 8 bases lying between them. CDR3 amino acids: CASSEGMNTEAFF. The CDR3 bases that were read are TGTGCCAGCAGCGAGGGGATGAACACTGAA.

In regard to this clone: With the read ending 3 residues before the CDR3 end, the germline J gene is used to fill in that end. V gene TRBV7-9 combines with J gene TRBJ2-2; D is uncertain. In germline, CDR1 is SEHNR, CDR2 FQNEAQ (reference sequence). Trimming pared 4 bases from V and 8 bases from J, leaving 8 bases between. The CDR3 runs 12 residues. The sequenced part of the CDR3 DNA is TGTGCCAGCAGCTCCCAGAATGGGGAG. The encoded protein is CASSSQNGE. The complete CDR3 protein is CASSSQNGELFF.

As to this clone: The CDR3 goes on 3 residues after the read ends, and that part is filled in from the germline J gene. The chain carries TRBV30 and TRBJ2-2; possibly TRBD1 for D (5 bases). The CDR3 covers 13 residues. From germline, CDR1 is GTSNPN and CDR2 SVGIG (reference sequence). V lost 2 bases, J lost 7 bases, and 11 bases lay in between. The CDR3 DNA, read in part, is TGTGCCTGGAGTTCAGGGTTGGTCGGGGAG. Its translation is CAWSSGLVGE. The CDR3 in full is CAWSSGLVGELFF.